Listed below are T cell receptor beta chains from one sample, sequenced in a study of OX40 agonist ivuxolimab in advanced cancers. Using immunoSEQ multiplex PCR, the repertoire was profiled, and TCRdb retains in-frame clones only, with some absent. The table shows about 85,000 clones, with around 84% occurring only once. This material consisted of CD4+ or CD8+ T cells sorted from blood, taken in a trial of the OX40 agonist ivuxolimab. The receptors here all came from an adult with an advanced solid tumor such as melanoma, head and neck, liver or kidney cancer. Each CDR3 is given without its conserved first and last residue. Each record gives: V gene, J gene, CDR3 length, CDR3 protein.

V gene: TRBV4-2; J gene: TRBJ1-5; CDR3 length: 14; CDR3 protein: ASSQGGADYNQPQH
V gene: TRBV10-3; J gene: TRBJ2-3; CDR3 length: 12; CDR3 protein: AISGDGRTDTQY
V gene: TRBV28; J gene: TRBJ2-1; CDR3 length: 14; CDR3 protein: ASSVGTLRSYNEQF
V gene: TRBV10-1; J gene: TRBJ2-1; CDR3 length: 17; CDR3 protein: ASSGNGTPILSSYNEQF
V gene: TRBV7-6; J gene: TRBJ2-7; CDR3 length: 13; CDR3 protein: ASSPQRQGAYEQY
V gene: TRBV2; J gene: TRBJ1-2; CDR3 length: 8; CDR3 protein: ASSVVGYT
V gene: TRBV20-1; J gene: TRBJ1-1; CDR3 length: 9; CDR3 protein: SAIEDTEAF
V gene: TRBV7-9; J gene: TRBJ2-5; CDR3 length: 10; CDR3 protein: ASSLNPETQY
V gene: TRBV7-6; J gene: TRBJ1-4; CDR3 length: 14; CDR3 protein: ASSQTTGATNEKLF
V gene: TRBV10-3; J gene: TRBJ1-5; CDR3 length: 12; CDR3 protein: AISEVGGGQPQH
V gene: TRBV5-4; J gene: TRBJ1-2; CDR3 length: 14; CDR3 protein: ASSLITGVRGYGYT
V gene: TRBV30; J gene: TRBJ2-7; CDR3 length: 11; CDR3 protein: AWSLDGPYEQY
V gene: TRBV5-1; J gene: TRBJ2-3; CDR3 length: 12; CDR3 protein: ASSFQGDGDTQY
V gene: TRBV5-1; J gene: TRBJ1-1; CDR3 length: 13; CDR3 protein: ASSLTGTKHTEAF
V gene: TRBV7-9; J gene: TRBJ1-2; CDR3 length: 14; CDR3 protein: ASSLESGTGPYGYT
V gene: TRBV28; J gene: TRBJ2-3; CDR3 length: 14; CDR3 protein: ASSFGAPSSTDTQY
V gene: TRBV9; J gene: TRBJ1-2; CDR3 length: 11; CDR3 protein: ASSVNTGYGYT
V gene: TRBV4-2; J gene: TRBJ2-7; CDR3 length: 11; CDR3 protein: ASSYYQGREQY
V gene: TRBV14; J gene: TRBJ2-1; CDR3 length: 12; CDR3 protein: ASSTTATYNEQF
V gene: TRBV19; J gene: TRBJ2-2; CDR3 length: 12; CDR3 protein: ASRTGGRSGELF
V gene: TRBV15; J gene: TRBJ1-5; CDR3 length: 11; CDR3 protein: ATSPRGPRPQH
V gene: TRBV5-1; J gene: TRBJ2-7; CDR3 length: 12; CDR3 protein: ASSLPSGGREQY
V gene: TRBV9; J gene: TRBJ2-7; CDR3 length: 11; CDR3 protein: ASSPQGAYEQY
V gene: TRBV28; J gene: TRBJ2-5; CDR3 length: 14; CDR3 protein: ASSLFRDREEETQY
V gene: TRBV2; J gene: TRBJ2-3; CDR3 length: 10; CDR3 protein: ASSEDTDTQY